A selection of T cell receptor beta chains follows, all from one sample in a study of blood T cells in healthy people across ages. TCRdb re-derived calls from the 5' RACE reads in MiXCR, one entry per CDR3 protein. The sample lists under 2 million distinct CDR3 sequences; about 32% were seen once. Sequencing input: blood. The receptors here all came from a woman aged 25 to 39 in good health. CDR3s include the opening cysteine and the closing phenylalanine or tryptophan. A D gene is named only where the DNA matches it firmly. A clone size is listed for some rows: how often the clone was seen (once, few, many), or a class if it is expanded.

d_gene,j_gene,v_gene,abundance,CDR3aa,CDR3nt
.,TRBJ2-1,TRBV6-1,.,CASSEVAGGAFNEQFF,TGTGCCAGCAGTGAGGTAGCAGGAGGAGCCTTCAATGAGCAGTTCTTC
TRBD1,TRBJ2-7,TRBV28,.,CASRFSDRAYEQYF,TGTGCCAGCAGGTTCTCGGACAGGGCCTACGAGCAGTACTTC
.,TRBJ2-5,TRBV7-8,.,CASSLGRTELGQYF,TGTGCCAGCAGCTTAGGCCGGACAGAACTAGGACAGTACTTC
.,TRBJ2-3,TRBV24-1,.,CATIRVRDPRVGDTQYF,TGTGCCACCATCCGCGTCCGGGACCCACGAGTAGGGGATACGCAGTATTTT
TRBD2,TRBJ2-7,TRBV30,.,CAWRTSGRGEQYF,TGTGCCTGGAGAACTAGCGGGAGGGGCGAGCAGTACTTC
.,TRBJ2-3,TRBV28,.,CASSPRGAHTQYF,TGTGCCAGCAGTCCTAGGGGTGCGCATACGCAGTATTTT
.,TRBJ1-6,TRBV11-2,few,CASSLGFESPLHF,TGTGCCAGCAGCTTAGGGTTTGAGTCACCCCTCCACTTT
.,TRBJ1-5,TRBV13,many,CASSLGAQPQHF,TGTGCCAGCAGCTTAGGCGCTCAGCCCCAGCATTTT
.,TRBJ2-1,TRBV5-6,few,CASSLGPPGIYNEQFF,TGTGCCAGCAGCTTGGGACCTCCTGGGATCTACAATGAGCAGTTCTTC
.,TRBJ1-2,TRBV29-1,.,CSVEPRDTSNYGYTF,TGCAGCGTGGAACCCCGGGACACTTCTAACTATGGCTACACCTTC